This TCR beta chain was sequenced in a study of blood T cell repertoires in COVID-19 (TCRdb year 2020). Notes on the research overall: Samples covering the acute and convalescent phases of COVID-19 were provided by collaborators in the United States, Italy and Spain. The prospective study material was composed of cDNA or gDNA derived from T cells, B-cell-depleted T cells, or PBMCs. Subjects who had been exposed to COVID-19, were actively infected with it, or had recovered from it provided the deeply sampled blood TCRbeta repertoires that made up the dataset. The repertoires were made available in a free public database intended to serve as a resource for research on the immune response to SARS-CoV-2. Samples were obtained from the ongoing ImmuneRACE study (first 160 participants) and from about 1,300 subjects provided by 6 global collaborators. A de-identified subject ID, COVID-19 status, age in years and sex were almost always included in the sample metadata. HLA class I and class II types, where available, came from metadata supplied by the sample provider rather than from assay-based typing.

The germline V gene encodes CDR1 MNHEY and CDR2 SVGAGI. The CDR3 starts with the cysteine, ends with the phenylalanine, and has 13 residues. This entry keeps only the CDR3 DNA: 39 bases, framed from base 1. V is reduced by 7 bases and J by 1 base, leaving a spacing of 10 bases between them. TCRbeta CDR3 regions were amplified from genomic DNA by means of the immunoSEQ Assay, a bias-controlled multiplex PCR. In the original analysis: The number of nucleated cells in each sample was estimated from the amplification of reference gene primers within the assay. To quantify the absolute abundance of each unique TCRbeta CDR3 rearrangement, sequence reads were collapsed and filtered. For each sample, productive Simpson clonality was calculated as the square root of Simpson's diversity index over productive rearrangements. TCRdb retrieved this table from immuneACCESS and kept in-frame rearrangements only. Not all clones are present; in checked studies, unresolved V genes account for under half, and no reason is known for the remainder. V and J calls and clone size are copied from that table; D and trimming were computed from the DNA. In this sample the table shows roughly 14,000 clones, roughly 89% of which occur a single time. 25% to 40% of the sample is in the top ten clones.

The investigation overall reported the following: How much clinical and demographic metadata was included differed by source and by participant, and the metadata was provided uncurated.

On this clone itself: Its recognized antigen is unknown. No qualities accompany the bases; no much larger clone lies one base away.

Collaborating institutions collected whole blood in K2EDTA tubes following their own protocols. Collaborator samples were shipped for TCRbeta analysis as frozen whole blood, isolated PBMCs, or DNA extracted from either sample type. The TCR sequence derives from a human donor in a cohort sampled during active COVID-19. The specimen sequenced was peripheral blood. Recombination connected TRBV6-5 to TRBJ1-1; the D gene cannot be named for sure. The CDR3 reads as follows: CASTPSQNTEAFF. The sequenced DNA is TGTGCCAGCACCCCAAGCCAGAACACTGAAGCTTTCTTT.